The 16 T cell receptor beta chains below all came from one sample that was sequenced in a study of blood T cells in healthy people across ages. A J-beta primer mix and a sample-barcoded 5' primer were used in a second PCR of about 7 to 11 cycles. TCRdb re-analysed the 5' RACE reads in MiXCR, keeping a single row per CDR3 protein. The sample has hundreds of thousands of distinct CDR3 sequences, roughly half seen once. Sequencing was done on a sample of blood. Receptor source: an elderly woman in good health.

The chain joins TRBV10-3 to TRBJ2-3; 9 nucleotides agree with TRBD2. The CDR3 loop spans 18 amino acids. With V trimmed by 0 bases and J by 2 bases, 9 bases remained unmatched. Germline V gene sequence: CDR1 ENHRY, CDR2 SYGVKD. CDR3 in amino acids: CAISESLAGWRNTDTQYF. Written as DNA, the CDR3 is TGTGCCATCAGTGAGTCCCTAGCGGGGTGGCGAAACACAGATACGCAGTATTTT.

This clonotype has only one observation. The V and J genes are TRBV28 and TRBJ1-2; 9 bases map to TRBD1. The V gene's germline CDR1 is MDHEN and CDR2 SYDVKM. This CDR3 has 16 amino acids. J gave up 2 bases and V 8 bases, and 12 bases lay outside the gene matches. Here the CDR3 reads CASYQGGQGINYGYTF. The CDR3 DNA is TGTGCCAGCTATCAAGGGGGACAGGGAATAAACTATGGCTACACCTTC.

Remarks on this clonotype: A much larger clone sits a single nucleotide away, making a read error possible. The chain combines TRBV4-2 with TRBJ2-7; a possible D gene is TRBD2 (6 bases). This CDR3 has 15 residues. CDR1 and CDR2 from the germline V gene are LGHNA and YNFKEQ. Trimming shortened V by 0 bases and J by 3 bases, and 12 bases separated the two germline ends. The CDR3 region is CASSQDRGASYEQYF. The CDR3 bases are TGTGCCAGCAGCCAAGATCGCGGGGCTAGCTACGAGCAGTACTTC.

This chain uses TRBV4-2 with TRBJ1-2; TRBD1 might be the D (6 bases). Germline V gene data show CDR1 as LGHNA and CDR2 as YNFKEQ. The CDR3 is made up of 14 amino acids. V was cut by 3 bases and J by 5 bases, with 13 bases left in between. The CDR3 bases are TGTGCCAGCAGCCACTCTGACAGGCCGTATGGCTACACCTTC. Protein: CASSHSDRPYGYTF.

This chain connects TRBV7-2 to TRBJ2-7; D is tentatively TRBD1 or TRBD2 (5 bases each). Germline CDR1 and CDR2: SGHTA and FQGNSA. CDR3 length equals 14 residues. Trimming cost V 0 bases and J 9 bases, with 15 bases left between them. CDR3 sequence (DNA): TGTGCCAGCAGCTTAGCGGGACCGTCCCAGGCGCAGTACTTC. Its translation is CASSLAGPSQAQYF.

As concerns this clonotype: Just one base apart from a much larger clone, this may be a read error. This sequence joins TRBV7-2 and TRBJ2-1; D may be TRBD1 or TRBD2 (6 bases each). The last part of the DNA fits TRBJ2-7 better; the J call may be wrong. The CDR3 is 16 residues long. The germline V gene has CDR1 SGHTA and CDR2 FQGNSA. CDR3 sequence: CASSYISGQSYNEQYF. CDR3 coding DNA: TGTGCCAGCAGTTATATTAGCGGACAGTCCTACAATGAGCAGTACTTC.

V is TRBV7-9 and J is TRBJ2-1, with 11 bases identical to TRBD1. Germline values: CDR1 SEHNR, CDR2 FQNEAQ (reference sequence). After removal of 4 bases from V and 6 bases from J, the junction contained 8 bases not matched to a gene. CDR3 length: 16 residues. The CDR3 bases are TGTGCCAGCAGCTCGGGACAGGGGGTGGGGGTCAATGAGCAGTTCTTC. This codes for CASSSGQGVGVNEQFF.

The rearrangement uses TRBV6-6 and TRBJ2-1; D is possibly TRBD2 (5 bases). Trimming stripped 6 bases from V and 6 bases from J, with 9 bases between. Germline V gives CDR1 MNHNY, CDR2 SVGAGI (reference sequence). The CDR3 covers 12 residues. This CDR3 is CASREGGNEQFF. The CDR3 DNA reads as TGTGCCAGCAGAGAAGGAGGCAATGAGCAGTTCTTC.

The genes are TRBV7-9 and TRBJ1-4; D is uncertain. There are 14 residues in the CDR3. The V gene's germline CDR1 is SEHNR and CDR2 FQNEAQ (reference sequence). Trimming cost V 2 bases and J 4 bases, with 8 bases left between them. CDR3 in amino acids: CASSLRELNEKLFF. CDR3 in DNA: TGTGCCAGCAGCTTAAGGGAGCTTAATGAAAAACTGTTTTTT.

This clonotype was detected a few times. A much larger clone lies one base from this, so it may be a read error. This rearrangement joins TRBV7-3 to TRBJ2-7; 9 bases align to TRBD2. CDR3 length equals 16 residues. Per the germline V gene, CDR1 is SGHTA and CDR2 is FQGTGA. Trimming cost V 4 bases and J 7 bases; bases outside gene matches: 14. CDR3 sequence reads: CASSSPSSGSYNEQYF. CDR3 sequence (DNA): TGTGCCAGCAGCTCGCCGAGTAGCGGGAGCTACAATGAGCAGTACTTC.

The gene calls are TRBV6-5 and TRBJ1-5; TRBD1 aligns across 9 bases. CDR1 is MNHEY, CDR2 SVGAGI, per germline. The CDR3 is made up of 16 amino acids. Germline trimming cut 6 bases from V and 5 bases from J; bases unmatched to any gene: 11. Here the CDR3 DNA reads TGTGCCAGCAGACCATCGACAGGGGGTATTCATCAGCCCCAGCATTTT. Translated, it gives CASRPSTGGIHQPQHF.

The rearrangement uses TRBV20-1 and TRBJ2-7, with D maybe TRBD2 (5 bases). The CDR3 consists of 13 residues. The V and J ends lost 6 bases and 2 bases respectively, with 14 bases between them. CDR1 is DFQATT and CDR2 is SNEGSKA in the germline V gene (reference sequence). CDR3 region: CSAARGWPYEQYF. CDR3 DNA sequence: TGCAGTGCCGCCCGGGGTTGGCCCTACGAGCAGTACTTC.

The chain links TRBV25-1 to TRBJ2-5; D perhaps matches TRBD2 (5 bases). Looked up from germline, CDR1 is MGHDK and CDR2 is SYGVNS. V was cut by 0 bases and J by 5 bases, with 10 bases left in between. The CDR3 sequence is 14 residues long. DNA for the CDR3: TGTGCCAGCAGTGAATACCGGGGTCAGGAGACCCAGTACTTC. Translation: CASSEYRGQETQYF.

This clonotype was counted a few times. The rearrangement links TRBV28 to TRBJ2-3; D may correspond to TRBD1 or TRBD2 (5 bases each). The V and J ends lost 9 bases and 2 bases respectively, with 15 bases between them. Germline loops: CDR1 MDHEN, CDR2 SYDVKM. CDR3 length: 14 amino acids. The CDR3 DNA sequence: TGTGCCAGGGGGGAAGGCCTTAACACAGATACGCAGTATTTT. This codes for CARGEGLNTDTQYF.

This clonotype was observed a single time. V is TRBV5-1 and J is TRBJ2-7; 9 bases are shared with TRBD2. CDR3 size: 15 residues. V was pared by 5 bases and J by 5 bases, with 11 bases of the junction left unmatched. Germline CDR1 reads SGHRS; CDR2 reads YFSETQ. CDR3 bases: TGCGCCAGCAGGCCCGGAGCGGGAGGTTTCCACGAGCAGTACTTC. It yields the protein CASRPGAGGFHEQYF. Full variable domain (rest looked up from reference TRBV5-1 and TRBJ2-7): KAGVTQTPRYLIKTRGQQVTLSCSPISGHRSVSWYQQTPGQGLQFLFEYFSETQRNKGNFPGRFSGRQFSNSRSEMNVSTLELGDSALYLCASRPGAGGFHEQYFGPGTRLTVT.

This chain uses TRBV12-3 or TRBV12-4 with TRBJ2-7; TRBD1 might be the D (6 bases). Trimming removed 6 bases at V and 2 bases at J, with 17 bases between. This CDR3 region has 15 residues. The CDR3 bases are TGTGCCAGCAGACCAACAGGGCCCGGGGCCTACGAGCAGTACTTC. Translated: CASRPTGPGAYEQYF.